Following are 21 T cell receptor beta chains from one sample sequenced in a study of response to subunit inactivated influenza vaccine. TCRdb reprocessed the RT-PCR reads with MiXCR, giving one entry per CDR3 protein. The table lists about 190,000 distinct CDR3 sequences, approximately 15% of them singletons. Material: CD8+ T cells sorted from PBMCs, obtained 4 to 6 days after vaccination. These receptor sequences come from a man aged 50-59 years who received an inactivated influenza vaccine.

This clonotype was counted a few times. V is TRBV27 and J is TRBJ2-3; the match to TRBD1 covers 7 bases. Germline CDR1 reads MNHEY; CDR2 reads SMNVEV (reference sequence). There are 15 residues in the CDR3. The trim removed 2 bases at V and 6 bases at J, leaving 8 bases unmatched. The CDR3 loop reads CASSLPAGGVDTQYF. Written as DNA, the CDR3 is TGTGCCAGCAGTTTACCGGCAGGGGGAGTGGATACGCAGTATTTT.

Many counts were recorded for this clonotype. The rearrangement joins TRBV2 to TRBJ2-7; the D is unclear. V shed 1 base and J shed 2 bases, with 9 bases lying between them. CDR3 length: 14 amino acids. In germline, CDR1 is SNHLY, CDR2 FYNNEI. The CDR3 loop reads CASSEGVGPYEQYF. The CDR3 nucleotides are TGTGCCAGCAGTGAAGGGGTAGGGCCCTACGAGCAGTACTTC.

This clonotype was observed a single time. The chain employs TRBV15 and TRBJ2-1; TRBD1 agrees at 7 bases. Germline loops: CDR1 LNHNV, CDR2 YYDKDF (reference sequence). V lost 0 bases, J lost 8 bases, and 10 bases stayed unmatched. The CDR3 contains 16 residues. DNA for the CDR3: TGTGCCACCAGCAGAGAGGCCGGGACAGATGGCTATGAGCAGTTCTTC. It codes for CATSREAGTDGYEQFF.

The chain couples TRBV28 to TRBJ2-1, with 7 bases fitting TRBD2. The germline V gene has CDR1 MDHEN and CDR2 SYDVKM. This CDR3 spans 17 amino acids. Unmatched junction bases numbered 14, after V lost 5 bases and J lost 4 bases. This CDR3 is CASSQLYASGAYNEQFF. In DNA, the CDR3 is TGTGCCAGCAGTCAGTTATATGCTAGCGGAGCATACAATGAGCAGTTCTTC.

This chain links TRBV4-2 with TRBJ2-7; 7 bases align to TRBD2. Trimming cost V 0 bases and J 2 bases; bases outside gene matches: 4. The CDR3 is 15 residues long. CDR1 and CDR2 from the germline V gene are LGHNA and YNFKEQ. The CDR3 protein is CASSQEGGSPYEQYF. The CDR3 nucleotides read TGTGCCAGCAGCCAAGAGGGCGGGAGCCCCTACGAGCAGTACTTC.

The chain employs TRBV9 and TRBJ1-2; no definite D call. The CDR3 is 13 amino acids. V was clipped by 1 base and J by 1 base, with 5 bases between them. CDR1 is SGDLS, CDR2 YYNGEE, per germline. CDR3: CASSVNSNYGYTF. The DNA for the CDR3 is TGTGCCAGCAGCGTAAACAGTAACTATGGCTACACCTTC.

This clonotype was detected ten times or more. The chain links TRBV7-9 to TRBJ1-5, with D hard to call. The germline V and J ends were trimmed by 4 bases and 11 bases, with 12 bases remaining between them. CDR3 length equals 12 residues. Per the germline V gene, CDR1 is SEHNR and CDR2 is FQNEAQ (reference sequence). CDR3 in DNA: TGTGCCAGCAGCTCCATGACGTCGGCCCAGCATTTT. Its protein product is CASSSMTSAQHF.

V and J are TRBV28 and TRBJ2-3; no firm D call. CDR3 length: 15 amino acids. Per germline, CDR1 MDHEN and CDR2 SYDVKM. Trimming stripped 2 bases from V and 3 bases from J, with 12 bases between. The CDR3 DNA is TGTGCCAGCAGTTTAGGCCTGGGTGGTACAGATACGCAGTATTTT. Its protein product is CASSLGLGGTDTQYF.

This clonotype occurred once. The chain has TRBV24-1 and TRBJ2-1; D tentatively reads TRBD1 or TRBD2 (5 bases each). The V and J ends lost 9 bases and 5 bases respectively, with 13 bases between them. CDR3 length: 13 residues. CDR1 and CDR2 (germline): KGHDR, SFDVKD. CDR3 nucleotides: TGTGCCACCGCCCCGGGACCCGACAATGAGCAGTTCTTC. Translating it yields CATAPGPDNEQFF.

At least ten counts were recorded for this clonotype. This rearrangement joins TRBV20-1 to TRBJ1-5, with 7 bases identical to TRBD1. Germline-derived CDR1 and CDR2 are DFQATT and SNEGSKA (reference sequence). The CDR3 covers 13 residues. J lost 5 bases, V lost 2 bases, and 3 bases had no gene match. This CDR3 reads CSARKGTDQPQHF. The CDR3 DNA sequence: TGCAGTGCTAGAAAAGGGACAGATCAGCCCCAGCATTTT.

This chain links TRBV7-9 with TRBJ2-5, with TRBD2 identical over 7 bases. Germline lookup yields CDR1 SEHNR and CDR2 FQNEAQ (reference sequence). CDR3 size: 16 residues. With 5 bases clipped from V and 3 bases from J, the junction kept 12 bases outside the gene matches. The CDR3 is CASSRFRGSEKETQYF. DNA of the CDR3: TGTGCCAGCAGCCGGTTTCGCGGGAGTGAGAAAGAGACCCAGTACTTC. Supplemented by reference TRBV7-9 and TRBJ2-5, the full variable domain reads DTGVSQNPRHKITKRGQNVTFRCDPISEHNRLYWYRQTLGQGPEFLTYFQNEAQLEKSRLLSDRFSAERPKGSFSTLEIQRTEQGDSAMYLCASSRFRGSEKETQYFGPGTRLLVL.

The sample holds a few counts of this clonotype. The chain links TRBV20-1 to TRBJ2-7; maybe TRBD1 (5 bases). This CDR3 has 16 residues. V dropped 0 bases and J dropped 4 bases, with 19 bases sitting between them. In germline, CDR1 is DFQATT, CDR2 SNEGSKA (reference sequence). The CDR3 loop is CSARDLGPGSGYEQYF. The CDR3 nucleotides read TGCAGTGCTAGAGATCTCGGTCCAGGGTCCGGGTACGAGCAGTACTTC.

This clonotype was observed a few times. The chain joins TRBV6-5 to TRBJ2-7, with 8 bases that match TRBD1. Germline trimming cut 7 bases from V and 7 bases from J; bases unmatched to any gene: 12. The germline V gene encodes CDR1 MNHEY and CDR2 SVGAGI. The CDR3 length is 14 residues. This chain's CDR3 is CASTFVDRGQEQYF. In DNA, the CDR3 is TGTGCCAGCACTTTCGTAGACAGGGGCCAAGAGCAGTACTTC.

The CDR3, as DNA: TGTGCCAGCAGTTTACACCTTACAGTCCAAGAGACCCAGTACTTC. As protein: CASSLHLTVQETQYF. The chain uses TRBV12-3 or TRBV12-4 and TRBJ2-5; D is uncertain. V was trimmed by 2 bases and J by 1 base, leaving 11 bases between them. CDR3 length: 15 amino acids.

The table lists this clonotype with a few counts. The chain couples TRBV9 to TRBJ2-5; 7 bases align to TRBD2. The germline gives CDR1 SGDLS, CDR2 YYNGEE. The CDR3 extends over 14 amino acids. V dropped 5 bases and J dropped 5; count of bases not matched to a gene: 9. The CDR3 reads CASSADGAGETQYF. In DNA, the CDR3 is TGTGCCAGCAGTGCAGACGGAGCGGGGGAGACCCAGTACTTC.

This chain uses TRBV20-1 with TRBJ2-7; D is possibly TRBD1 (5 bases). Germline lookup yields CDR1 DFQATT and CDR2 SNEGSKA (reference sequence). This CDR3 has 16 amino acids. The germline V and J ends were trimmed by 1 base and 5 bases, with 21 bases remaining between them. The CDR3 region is CSARVLMDNQLDEQYF. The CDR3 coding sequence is TGCAGTGCTAGAGTCCTGATGGACAACCAGCTAGACGAGCAGTACTTC.

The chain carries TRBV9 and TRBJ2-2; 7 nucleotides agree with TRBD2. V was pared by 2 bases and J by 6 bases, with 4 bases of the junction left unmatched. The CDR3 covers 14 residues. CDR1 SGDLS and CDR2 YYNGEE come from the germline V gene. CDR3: CASSVLLAPGELFF. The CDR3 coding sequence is TGTGCCAGCAGCGTCCTACTAGCGCCCGGGGAGCTGTTTTTT.

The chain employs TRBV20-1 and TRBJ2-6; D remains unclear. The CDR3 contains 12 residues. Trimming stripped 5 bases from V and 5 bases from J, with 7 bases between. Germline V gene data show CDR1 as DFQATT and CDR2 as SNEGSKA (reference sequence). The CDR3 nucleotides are TGCAGTGCTTTCCAAAGGGCCAACGTCCTGACTTTC. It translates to CSAFQRANVLTF.

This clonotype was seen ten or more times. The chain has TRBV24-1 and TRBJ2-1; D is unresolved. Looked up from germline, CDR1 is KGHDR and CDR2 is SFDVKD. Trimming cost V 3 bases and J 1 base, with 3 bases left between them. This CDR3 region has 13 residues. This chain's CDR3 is CATSDGSYNEQFF. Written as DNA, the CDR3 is TGTGCCACCAGTGATGGGTCCTACAATGAGCAGTTCTTC.

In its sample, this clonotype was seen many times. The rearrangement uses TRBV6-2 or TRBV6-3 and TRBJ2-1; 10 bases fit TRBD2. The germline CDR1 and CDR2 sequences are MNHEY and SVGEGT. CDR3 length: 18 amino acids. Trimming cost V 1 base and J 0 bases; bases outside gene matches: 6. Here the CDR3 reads CASSYLAASGSSYNEQFF. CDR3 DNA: TGTGCCAGCAGTTACTTAGCGGCTAGCGGGAGCTCCTACAATGAGCAGTTCTTC.

The CDR3 nucleotides read TGCAGTGCTAGAGATCTCAGGGGGGCGGCCGGGGAGCTGTTTTTT. Translating it yields CSARDLRGAAGELFF. This rearrangement joins TRBV20-1 to TRBJ2-2; D is perhaps TRBD1 (7 bases). Germline V gene lookup returns CDR1 DFQATT and CDR2 SNEGSKA (reference sequence). Trimming cost V 0 bases and J 6 bases, with 14 bases left between them. The CDR3 is 15 residues long.